This T cell receptor beta chain was captured by sequencing in a study of blood T cell repertoires in COVID-19. Study summary: The United States, Italy and Spain provided the acute and convalescent COVID-19 samples. T cells, B-cell-depleted T cells, or PBMCs provided the cDNA or gDNA that served as material.

Original processing methods: The assay estimated nucleated cells by amplifying reference gene primers. Sequencing used immunoSEQ multiplex PCR; TCRdb keeps in-frame clones, though not all of them. That table is the source of V, J and clone size, and D and trimming were worked out from the DNA. The sample has 250,000 or so clones, more than 75% seen once. CDR1 is LGHDT and CDR2 is YNNKEL in the germline V gene (reference sequence). Trimming took off 3 bases at V and 7 bases at J, with 7 bases between the two ends. This CDR3 contains 11 residues. This clone was detected once. The origin of this receptor is a man aged 40-50 years with active or convalescent COVID-19. Sequenced material: peripheral blood. The J gene is TRBJ2-7, the V gene TRBV3-1 (or the pseudogene TRBV3-2), with D possibly being TRBD2 (6 bases). CDR3 in amino acids: CASSQGGEQYF. The CDR3 DNA is TGTGCCAGCAGCCAGGGGGGTGAGCAGTACTTC.